Included here is one T cell receptor beta chain sequence, with context. It lacks a known antigen. Base qualities are not provided; no much larger clone lies one nucleotide away. The cohort was made up of approximately 700 healthy bone marrow donors. At the time of sampling, all cohort members were nominally healthy, though unrecorded immune exposures were likely present. The donor was CMV seropositive and belonged to the group of 250 to 350 seropositive cohort members. A peripheral blood sample was collected from each donor, and TCR beta sequencing was performed on peripheral blood mononuclear cells. Genomic DNA extraction from the blood cell samples was performed with the Qiagen DNeasy Blood Extraction Kit. The data derive from a study of cytomegalovirus exposure and HLA in healthy donors (dated by TCRdb to about 2017). The study in broad terms: According to an earlier analysis of several hundred of the donors, about 179 million T cells yielded roughly 110 million unique TCR beta sequences and roughly 280 Gb of sequence data. An early release that covered 500 to 800 HLA-typed donors contained approximately 290 gigabases of sequencing data and 80 million or so unique TCR sequences. The genetic ancestry cluster associated with self-reported Caucasian donors included over 65% of the roughly 380 genotyped donors. The aim of the study was to test whether cataloging public T cell receptors could identify signatures of past pathogen exposure. Using immunosequencing, the study profiled T cell repertoires from fewer than 850 subjects and related those repertoires to cytomegalovirus serostatus. Along with the approximately 700-subject first cohort, a separate validation cohort of 120 different subjects was used. The study combined high-throughput TCR immunosequencing, statistical association of individual TCRs with disease status, and machine learning to predict cytomegalovirus infection status. A later analysis re-analyzed previously published TCR beta repertoires from 550 to 700 donors and added high-resolution HLA genotyping to study TCR occurrence patterns. Rather than drawing on any new phenotypic data, the later analysis identified candidate immune exposures from TCR beta sequences and the way those sequences occurred across donors. An earlier analysis of around 580 of the donors used high-throughput TCR beta sequencing to judge whether each TCR beta V gene segment behaved as functional or pseudogenic. Donor age, sex, ethnicity and CMV serostatus were compiled alongside the repertoire data. A later genetic analysis used genome-wide SNP genotypes for about three fifths of the 666 donors, treating that subset as a discovery cohort. All discovery cohort repertoires had been generated on a single sequencing platform. Class I and class II HLA loci were covered by the typing at four-digit resolution. Typing coverage differed by locus: A, B, C, DRB1 and DQB1 were typed in about 629-640 donors, DQA1 in about 500, DPA1 in approximately 600, and DPB1 in 472. Because of strong linkage in the cohort, a handful of DR-DQ haplotypes were treated as single units for association and clustering. Among almost 400 genotyped donors of the cohort, an average of approximately 250,000 unique TCR beta nucleotide sequences were sequenced per donor, approximately 20% of them non-productive. The study at large found these results: In vitro tests confirmed that a few of the cytomegalovirus-associated TCR beta chains recognize cytomegalovirus antigens. In a later analysis, some 18,000 TCR beta sequences were associated with specific HLA alleles at a false discovery rate of 0.05. A cluster of highly shared sequence variants was judged likely to be a technical artifact of the sequencing pipeline. Correlated functional status among segregating V segments might reflect linkage disequilibrium, but an unknown experimental factor could not be ruled out. Because counts were too low, seventeen rarely observed V segments, including chromosome 9 orphons, were left out of the earlier analysis of several hundred of the donors. Most TCR sequences were observed very rarely across donors, whereas some public TCRs were present in many individuals. The only immune exposure information available for the cohort was CMV serostatus. The presence/absence analyses assumed that sequencing depth was roughly uniform across donors, and that assumption may not be true. Some IMGT-functional V segments, including TRBV6-2 and TRBV6-3, could not be told apart with the 87-base-pair reads, so those segments were excluded. Because HLA typing was missing for some donors at each locus, association tests included only the typed subset. A later genetic analysis associated a missense DCLRE1C variant with V-gene and J-gene trimming of TCR beta chains, and an independent cohort replicated the association. Broadly in line with IMGT annotations, most TCR beta V segments showed up in productive rearrangements about 90% or about 30% of the time in an earlier analysis of several hundred of the donors. In a later analysis, HLA-associated TCR beta chains showed more clonal expansion and lower generation probabilities than non-associated chains that were equally common. Only TCR beta chains were sequenced in this cohort, and the absence of alpha or paired-chain data limited detectable features. According to the authors, the approach could potentially be generalized to other disease states and immunological phenotypes. Cytomegalovirus status was reported to be diagnosed by the classifier with high specificity and sensitivity in both the original and validation cohorts. A further reported finding was that TCR beta sequences accurately predicted the HLA-A and HLA-B alleles for most subjects in the first cohort. In a later analysis, most CMV-associated TCR beta chains were found to appear HLA-restricted, with HLA associations seemingly driven largely by CMV exposure. According to a later analysis, TCR association rates differed among HLA loci, with DRB1 alleles showing the most associated TCRs and HLA-C alleles showing the fewest. When HLA alleles, especially DR and DQ, strongly co-occurred, attributing TCR associations to individual alleles was difficult. Compared with the roughly 600-donor mean, donors in an Asian-associated ancestry cluster had fewer N-insertions in productive TCRs, according to a later genetic analysis. The study gave a list of around 170 TCR beta chains associated with cytomegalovirus. According to a later analysis, parvovirus B19, influenza, CMV and Epstein-Barr virus appeared linked to several top co-occurrence clusters.

The junction shows trimming of 0 bases on V and 8 bases on J, plus 17 bases between the germline ends. The cysteine opens and the phenylalanine closes a CDR3 of 16 amino acids. Only CDR3 DNA remains: 48 bases, in frame from the first base. CDR1 and CDR2 are drawn from the germline V gene: WSHSY, SAAADI. Libraries were prepared through the immunoSEQ multiplex PCR assay. The multiplex PCR relied on a mix of 60 forward primers for TCR Vbeta segments and 13 reverse primers for TCR Jbeta segments. The CDR3 region of rearranged TCR beta genes was amplified from genomic DNA with a multiplex PCR assay. On the Illumina HiSeq System, the amplified TCR beta libraries were sequenced as 87-base-pair reads. The study's own analysis went as follows. Across the roughly 600 repertoires, a later analysis counted 78 million or so unique TCR beta chains, roughly 11 million of which were shared by at least two donors. Raw reads were error-corrected and collapsed into unique sequences with a nearest-neighbor algorithm that merged closely related sequences to remove PCR and sequencing errors. To assign V, D and J gene segments, CDR3 sequences were aligned to IMGT reference sequences. For a sequence to be retained, a match of at least six nucleotides to both a V gene segment and a J gene segment was required. Rearrangements were classified as productive when the CDR3 lacked stop codons and remained in frame with V and J, and all other rearrangements were classified as non-productive. Following IMGT convention, CDR3 was defined as the stretch from the second conserved V-encoded cysteine up to the conserved J-encoded phenylalanine. The earlier analysis of about 500 of the donors excluded sequences that lacked an unambiguous match to a single V gene segment. An earlier analysis of a few hundred of the donors classified V segments as functional when productive rearrangements were above 56.7% and as segregating when the standard deviation between donors was above 5%. To diagnose cytomegalovirus status from the catalog of TCR beta chain sequences, a statistical classification framework was built. V and J gene assignment, in a later analysis, came from comparing TCR nucleotide sequences with IMGT/GENE-DB human TR gene sequences. The TCRdist pipeline was used in a later analysis to assign CDR3 sequences and most-parsimonious VDJ recombination scenarios. A later analysis defined each TCR beta chain by its CDR3 amino acid sequence plus V-gene family, and excluded reads lacking a unique V-gene family. In a later analysis, a few hundred highly shared, low-generation-probability nucleotide sequences were removed to address suspected cross-contamination and a sequencing artifact. In a later analysis, a clonal expansion index was calculated for each public chain from normalized within-repertoire ranks of inferred template counts. In a later analysis, generation probabilities were computed using a VDJ recombination model fitted to out-of-frame rearrangements, and the results were checked against IGoR. A later analysis scored TCR-TCR, TCR-HLA and TCR-CMV co-occurrence with hypergeometric tests, applying a repertoire-size bias correction to TCR pairs. A later analysis estimated false discovery rates by permuting HLA or CMV assignments 20 times. A later analysis grouped co-occurring TCRs with DBSCAN, adding TCRdist sequence similarity when clustering within HLA-allele-positive subsets. Repertoires with fewer than 30,000 or more than 120,000 public chains were left out of co-occurrence clustering, as were about 5 repertoires with anomalous nucleotide sharing. The table was pulled from immuneACCESS by TCRdb, which kept in-frame rearrangements only. Such tables lose some clones; where checked, under half of the loss comes from unresolved V genes, and the rest has no known cause. The V and J calls and the clone size are those of that table, but D and trimming were determined from the DNA. Present in this sample are under 200,000 clones, roughly two thirds of which were seen just once. Jointly, the top ten make up around 4.5% of the sample.

The sequence was collected from a woman under 30 in good health and CMV-seropositive. This chain is built from TRBV10-2 and TRBJ1-3; the D segment could be TRBD1, given 5 matching bases. The sequenced sample was PBMCs. The CDR3 reads CASSESGRPGGDTIYF. The bases read TGCGCCAGCAGTGAGTCGGGCAGACCGGGAGGGGACACCATATATTTT.